Each of the 22 T cell receptor beta chains below was sequenced from the same sample in a study of T cell responses to AZD1222 COVID-19 vaccine. Method: immunoSEQ multiplex PCR; TCRdb's copy keeps in-frame clones and lacks some. Altogether 25,000 to 35,000 clones are present, approximately 93% being singletons, with the ten largest covering 8.1%. The sequences come from peripheral blood, collected on day 0 of AZD1222 vaccination. All receptors come from an adult in good health.

The rearrangement uses TRBV29-1 and TRBJ1-1, with 9 bases identical to TRBD1. Per the germline V gene, CDR1 is SQVTM and CDR2 is ANQGSEA. This CDR3 comprises 13 residues. With 6 bases clipped from V and 5 bases from J, the junction kept 7 bases outside the gene matches. The DNA of the CDR3 is TGCAGCGTACAACAGGGGGCGAAAACTGAAGCTTTCTTT. Its protein is CSVQQGAKTEAFF.

The CDR3 DNA reads as TGTGCCAGCAGGAGGGGGGCCTTATATGAGCAGTTCTTC. Translating it yields CASRRGALYEQFF. The chain carries TRBV28 and TRBJ2-1, with D possibly called TRBD1 or TRBD2 (6 bases each). CDR1 is MDHEN, CDR2 SYDVKM, per germline. This CDR3 is 13 amino acids long. Trimming cost V 6 bases and J 8 bases, with 14 bases left between them.

The J gene is TRBJ2-7, the V gene TRBV7-2; 11 bases map to TRBD1. This CDR3 spans 16 amino acids. Germline V gene data show CDR1 as SGHTA and CDR2 as FQGNSA. V lost 5 bases and J lost 4; bases outside the gene matches: 10. CDR3 sequence (DNA): TGTGCCAGCAGCCTATGGGGGCGGGACAGGGGGTACGAGCAGTACTTC. This codes for CASSLWGRDRGYEQYF.

The gene calls are TRBV30 and TRBJ2-7; 8 nucleotides agree with TRBD2. V lost 3 bases, J lost 4 bases, and 11 bases stayed unmatched. The CDR3 consists of 15 residues. Germline CDR1 GTSNPN, CDR2 SVGIG (reference sequence). The CDR3 sequence is CAWRTPGLVGYEQYF. The CDR3 bases are TGTGCCTGGAGAACACCGGGACTAGTCGGGTACGAGCAGTACTTC.

V usage is TRBV15 and J usage is TRBJ1-1; D is unclear. The germline CDR1 and CDR2 sequences are LNHNV and YYDKDF (reference sequence). The CDR3 contains 13 residues. The germline V and J ends were trimmed by 2 bases and 5 bases, with 9 bases remaining between them. In DNA form, the CDR3 reads TGTGCCACCAGCAGATCGACTGTGACTGAAGCTTTCTTT. This codes for CATSRSTVTEAFF.

The CDR3 bases are TGTGCCAGCAGCTTAGAGGGACTAGCGGGACCCTCCTACGAGCAGTACTTC. It codes for CASSLEGLAGPSYEQYF. V and J are TRBV7-9 and TRBJ2-7; 13 positions agree with TRBD2. The V segment lost 1 base and the J segment 0 bases; nucleotides outside the gene matches: 3. Germline CDR1 and CDR2: SEHNR and FQNEAQ (reference sequence). The CDR3 runs 17 residues.

The rearrangement links TRBV19 to TRBJ1-5; D not resolved. The V gene's germline CDR1 is LNHDA and CDR2 SQIVND (reference sequence). Trimming shortened V by 3 bases and J by 2 bases, and 14 bases separated the two germline ends. This CDR3 contains 16 residues. The CDR3 DNA reads as TGTGCCAGTAGTATTGAAGGGTATCGTCGCAATCAGCCCCAGCATTTT. Translation: CASSIEGYRRNQPQHF.

The chain has TRBV9 and TRBJ2-1; TRBD2 is a possible D gene (5 bases). V lost 4 bases to trimming and J lost 10 bases, with 12 bases between them. The CDR3 contains 12 residues. CDR1 is SGDLS and CDR2 is YYNGEE in the germline V gene. CDR3 sequence (DNA): TGTGCCAGCAGCCCAGGACTTCAGGAGCAGTTCTTC. Amino acid sequence: CASSPGLQEQFF.

V usage is TRBV19 and J usage is TRBJ1-2; D is ambiguous. V shed 8 bases and J shed 8 bases, with 18 bases lying between them. CDR1 and CDR2 (germline): LNHDA, SQIVND (reference sequence). The CDR3 length is 13 residues. The CDR3, as DNA: TGTGCCAGTCAGTATGGACTGACTGGAGGCTACACCTTC. Translating it yields CASQYGLTGGYTF.

CDR3 DNA: TGTGCCAGCAGCCAAGGGACTAGCGGAAACAATGAGCAGTTCTTC. Translation gives CASSQGTSGNNEQFF. The J gene is TRBJ2-1, the V gene TRBV14; 10 bases line up with TRBD2. The CDR3 has 15 amino acids. With 1 base clipped from V and 5 bases from J, the junction kept 2 bases outside the gene matches. CDR1 and CDR2 from the germline V gene are SGHDN and FVKESK.

The chain joins TRBV6-2 or TRBV6-3 to TRBJ2-3; tentatively, D is TRBD1 or TRBD2 (5 bases each). CDR1 is MNHEY and CDR2 is SVGEGT in the germline V gene. CDR3 length: 15 residues. V was clipped by 5 bases and J by 1 base, with 13 bases between them. The CDR3 loop reads CASSLGTRGTDTQYF. The CDR3 DNA is TGTGCCAGCAGTCTCGGGACGAGAGGCACAGATACGCAGTATTTT.

This clone has a single count. V usage is TRBV5-4 and J usage is TRBJ1-1; D is undetermined. The germline CDR1 and CDR2 sequences are SGHNT and YYREEE (reference sequence). The CDR3 consists of 14 residues. V was shortened by 7 bases and J by 4 bases, with 17 bases between the two germline ends. The CDR3 region has the DNA TGTGCCAGCCTACTGGTGGGCGCGGGCACTGAAGCTTTCTTT. This encodes CASLLVGAGTEAFF.

The V call is TRBV12-3 or TRBV12-4, the J call TRBJ1-2, with TRBD1 identical over 8 bases. CDR3 size: 13 residues. V lost 6 bases to trimming and J lost 3 bases; unmatched junction nucleotides: 3. The CDR3 sequence is CASSLQGDYGYTF. The CDR3 DNA sequence: TGTGCCAGCAGCCTACAGGGGGACTATGGCTACACCTTC.

The chain has TRBV6-2 or TRBV6-3 and TRBJ1-1, with D uncertain. Trimming stripped 6 bases from V and 10 bases from J, with 18 bases between. Germline V gene data show CDR1 as MNHEY and CDR2 as SVGEGT. The CDR3 spans 13 residues. DNA for the CDR3: TGTGCCAGCAGCGCGGTGGTGGGGAGTCGAGCTTTCTTT. Its translation is CASSAVVGSRAFF.

The chain uses TRBV28 and TRBJ1-5; D unresolved. Looked up from germline, CDR1 is MDHEN and CDR2 is SYDVKM. The ends were cut back, 1 base at V and 6 bases at J, with 4 bases in the middle. The CDR3 has 12 residues. The CDR3 sequence is CASSLFGQPQHF. The CDR3 DNA reads as TGTGCCAGCAGTTTATTTGGTCAGCCCCAGCATTTT.

The chain employs TRBV2 and TRBJ2-2; 7 bases agree with TRBD1. After removal of 6 bases from V and 0 bases from J, the junction contained 4 bases not matched to a gene. This CDR3 is built from 15 residues. Germline lookup yields CDR1 SNHLY and CDR2 FYNNEI. Written as DNA, the CDR3 is TGTGCCAGCAGGCCGGACAGGTCGAACACCGGGGAGCTGTTTTTT. Residues: CASRPDRSNTGELFF. Full variable domain (outside the CDR3, taken from reference TRBV2 and TRBJ2-2): EPEVTQTPSHQVTQMGQEVILRCVPISNHLYFYWYRQILGQKVEFLVSFYNNEISEKSEIFDDQFSVERPDGSNFTLKIRSTKLEDSAMYFCASRPDRSNTGELFFGEGSRLTVL.

The chain has TRBV12-3 or TRBV12-4 and TRBJ2-1; perhaps TRBD1 as D (6 bases). CDR3 size: 13 residues. With 5 bases removed from V and 10 bases from J, the gap between germline ends came to 15 bases. The CDR3 DNA follows: TGTGCCAGCAGTCCCGCTGGGGGCAACGAGCAGTTCTTC. Translation: CASSPAGGNEQFF.

The J gene is TRBJ1-6, the V gene TRBV4-1; TRBD1 agrees at 8 bases. The CDR3 sequence is 17 residues long. Germline V gives CDR1 MGHRA, CDR2 YSYEKL. Trimming took 6 bases from V and 7 from J; bases not matched to a gene: 14. As DNA, the CDR3 is TGCGCCAGCAGTTTATCTAGGGCAGGGGGCGCGAATTCACCCCTCCACTTT. Protein: CASSLSRAGGANSPLHF.

This clone was picked up one time. V and J are TRBV11-2 and TRBJ2-7; D not certain. Trimming took 0 bases from V and 0 from J, leaving 9 bases between them. Looked up from germline, CDR1 is SGHAT and CDR2 is FQNNGV. The CDR3 is 15 residues long. DNA for the CDR3: TGTGCCAGCAGCTTAGATCTAGGCTACTCCTACGAGCAGTACTTC. Residues: CASSLDLGYSYEQYF. Supplemented by reference TRBV11-2 and TRBJ2-7, the full variable domain reads EAGVAQSPRYKIIEKRQSVAFWCNPISGHATLYWYQQILGQGPKLLIQFQNNGVVDDSQLPKDRFSAERLKGVDSTLKIQPAKLEDSAVYLCASSLDLGYSYEQYFGPGTRLTVT.

The chain carries TRBV7-2 and TRBJ2-1; 8 bases are a match to TRBD2. From germline, CDR1 is SGHTA and CDR2 FQGNSA. V was clipped by 5 bases and J by 3 bases; unmatched bases: 6. The CDR3 contains 15 residues. As DNA, the CDR3 is TGTGCCAGCAGCGCACTAGCGGTTGACTACAATGAGCAGTTCTTC. This sequence encodes CASSALAVDYNEQFF.

The chain has TRBV11-3 and TRBJ1-1; D call uncertain. CDR1 is SGHNT, CDR2 YENEEA, per germline. The CDR3 is 14 amino acids. V lost 4 bases and J 1 base, leaving 10 bases between the germline ends. CDR3 sequence: CASSSSSRNTEAFF. CDR3 nucleotides: TGTGCCAGCAGCTCATCTTCTAGGAACACTGAAGCTTTCTTT. Full variable domain (missing parts from reference TRBV11-3 and TRBJ1-1): EAGVVQSPRYKIIEKKQPVAFWCNPISGHNTLYWYLQNLGQGPELLIRYENEEAVDDSQLPKDRFSAERLKGVDSTLKIQPAELGDSAVYLCASSSSSRNTEAFFGQGTRLTVV.

The CDR3 loop is CASSLAGTTYNEQFF. In nucleotides, the CDR3 is TGTGCCAGCAGCCTAGCCGGGACTACATACAATGAGCAGTTCTTC. V usage is TRBV11-3 and J usage is TRBJ2-1, with 7 bases matching TRBD2. V gave up 5 bases and J gave up 4 bases; unmatched junction bases: 8. This CDR3 is built from 15 residues. Germline V gene sequence: CDR1 SGHNT, CDR2 YENEEA.